The next 3 T cell receptor beta chains were all read from a single sample in a study of response to subunit inactivated influenza vaccine. TCRdb redid the calling of the RT-PCR reads with MiXCR, one entry per CDR3 protein. The repertoire consists of around 190,000 distinct CDR3 sequences, with approximately 14% occurring once and the leading ten covering approximately 24%. The sequencing here drew on CD8+ T cells sorted from PBMCs, taken more than 4 days after vaccination. These receptors came from a middle-aged man who received an inactivated influenza vaccine.

The chain is built from TRBV5-1 and TRBJ2-1, with D perhaps TRBD2 (5 bases). This CDR3 contains 15 residues. Germline V gene sequence: CDR1 SGHRS, CDR2 YFSETQ. Trimming removed 4 bases at V and 6 bases at J, with 17 bases between. CDR3: CASSPGIWGTNEQFF. CDR3 DNA sequence: TGCGCCAGCAGCCCCGGGATCTGGGGAACCAATGAGCAGTTCTTC.

This clonotype occurred many times. This sequence joins TRBV10-3 and TRBJ2-4; no clear D. CDR1 is ENHRY, CDR2 SYGVKD, per germline. Trimming took 10 bases from V and 9 from J, leaving 19 bases between them. This CDR3 is built from 13 residues. The CDR3 protein is CATLDGGVGIQYF. In DNA, the CDR3 is TGTGCCACCTTGGACGGTGGGGTGGGCATTCAGTACTTC.

The chain employs TRBV4-3 and TRBJ2-5, with D possibly TRBD2 on 5 matching bases. Germline V gene lookup returns CDR1 LGHNA and CDR2 YSLEER. This CDR3 has 17 amino acids. Trimming cost V 0 bases and J 5 bases, with 19 bases left between them. CDR3 bases: TGCGCCAGCAGCCAAGATCCCCTCTTTGGGGAGCGGGAGACCCAGTACTTC. Amino acids: CASSQDPLFGERETQYF.